The rows below give T cell receptor beta chains drawn from one sample of a study of monozygotic twins with inflammatory bowel disease. TCRdb re-called the 5' RACE reads and gives one entry per CDR3 protein, without DNA. Its table records some 170,000 distinct CDR3 sequences. The sequencing sample was made of blood. Receptors originate from a human donor with ulcerative colitis or Crohn's disease, or a healthy co-twin of an affected twin (not recorded which). Each CDR3 is given with its conserved first and last residue.

J gene | V gene | CDR3 protein
TRBJ1-3 | TRBV7-2 | CASSLSTGRGNTIYF
TRBJ2-7 | TRBV2 | CASNLQGDSEQYF
TRBJ1-6 | TRBV19 | CASSQDRSSPLHF
TRBJ2-1 | TRBV7-9 | CASSFTGGTYNEQFF
TRBJ2-5 | TRBV20-1 | CSARVPLAGGQETQYF
TRBJ2-1 | TRBV5-1 | CASSFTQGASSYNEQFF
TRBJ2-1 | TRBV5-1 | CASSLTVSDEQFF
TRBJ2-7 | TRBV5-6 | CASSLVFSEQYF
TRBJ2-1 | TRBV24-1 | CATSDPSPSSGGVLSSYNEQFF
TRBJ2-1 | TRBV20-1 | CSAGLPTSVGSYNEQFF
TRBJ2-3 | TRBV20-1 | CSASGLAGGYGTDTQYF
TRBJ2-1 | TRBV15 | CATSRDVGRLGNEQFF
TRBJ2-7 | TRBV20-1 | CSPIGGGHEQYF
TRBJ2-7 | TRBV5-1 | CASSLGLAGEELDEQYF
TRBJ1-2 | TRBV12-3/TRBV12-4 | CASSLVGIFYGYTF
TRBJ2-5 | TRBV11-3 | CASAQGNTQETQYF